This T cell receptor (beta chain) is drawn from a study of T cell responses to AZD1222 COVID-19 vaccine. Study-level points and caveats: Dominant CD4 TCR responses targeted spike regions 160-218 and 743-854.

Points on this clone: The antigen is not known.

Trimming left V 2 bases short and J 9 bases short, with 8 bases between. Germline V gene sequence: CDR1 MNHEY, CDR2 SVGAGI. CDR3 length equals 13 residues. TCRdb keeps only in-frame clones here, not all; method: immunoSEQ multiplex PCR. Among around 130,000 clones, around 90% were seen once, and the ten largest hold roughly 1%. This sequence joins TRBV6-5 and TRBJ1-6; D is unclear. The receptor comes from an adult who received the AZD1222 COVID-19 vaccine. The sequences come from peripheral blood, collected 28 days after the second AZD1222 dose. The CDR3 DNA sequence: TGTGCCAGCAGTTACAGGGAAGCTTCACCCCTCCACTTT. Translation: CASSYREASPLHF.